The clone carrying this T cell receptor beta chain occurred many times. Antigen specificity is unknown. This sample was taken from a study of T cell repertoires in cytomegalovirus infection. General observations from the study: Totalled public TCR beta family frequency picked out people who carried CMV plus the relevant HLA.

The CDR3 contains 15 residues. Germline V gene data show CDR1 as SEHNR and CDR2 as FQNEAQ (reference sequence). V dropped 1 base and J dropped 4; count of bases not matched to a gene: 6. TCRdb ran MiXCR on the reads and lists one entry per CDR3 protein. This sample has some 680,000 distinct CDR3 sequences, with 35% found just once. Material for sequencing was PBMCs. The chain combines TRBV7-9 with TRBJ1-2, with 7 positions matching TRBD1. This clonotype originated in a human donor in good health (CMV status not recorded). Some clones in this sample may be carry-over from other donors' samples. This CDR3 reads CASSLVVGQTYGYTF. In nucleotides, the CDR3 is TGTGCCAGCAGCTTAGTCGTGGGACAGACCTATGGCTACACCTTC.